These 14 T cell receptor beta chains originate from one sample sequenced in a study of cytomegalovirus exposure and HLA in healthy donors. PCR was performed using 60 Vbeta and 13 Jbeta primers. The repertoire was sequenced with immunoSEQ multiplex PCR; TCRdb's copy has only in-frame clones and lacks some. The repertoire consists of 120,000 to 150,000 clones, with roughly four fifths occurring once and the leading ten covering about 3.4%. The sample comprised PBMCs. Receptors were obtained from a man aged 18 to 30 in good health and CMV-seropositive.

The CDR3 sequence: CASSETANSNQPQHF. In DNA form, the CDR3 reads TGTGCCAGCAGTGAAACAGCAAATAGCAATCAGCCCCAGCATTTT. The chain combines TRBV6-1 with TRBJ1-5; D ambiguous. V gave up 2 bases and J gave up 0 bases, with 8 bases separating them. The V gene's germline CDR1 is MNHNS and CDR2 SASEGT. The CDR3 length is 15 residues.

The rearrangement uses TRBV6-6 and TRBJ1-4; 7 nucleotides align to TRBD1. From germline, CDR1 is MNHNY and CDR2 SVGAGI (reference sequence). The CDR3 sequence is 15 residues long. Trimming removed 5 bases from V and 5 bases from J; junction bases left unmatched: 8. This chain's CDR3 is CASSPPTGRNEKLFF. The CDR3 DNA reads TGTGCCAGCAGTCCACCGACAGGGAGGAATGAAAAACTGTTTTTT.

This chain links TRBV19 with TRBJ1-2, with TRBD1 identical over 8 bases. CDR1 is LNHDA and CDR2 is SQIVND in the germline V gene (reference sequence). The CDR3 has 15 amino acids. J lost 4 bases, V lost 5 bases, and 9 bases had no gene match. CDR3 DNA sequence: TGTGCCAGTAGTCCCCGGGACAGGAGCCTCTATGGCTACACCTTC. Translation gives CASSPRDRSLYGYTF.

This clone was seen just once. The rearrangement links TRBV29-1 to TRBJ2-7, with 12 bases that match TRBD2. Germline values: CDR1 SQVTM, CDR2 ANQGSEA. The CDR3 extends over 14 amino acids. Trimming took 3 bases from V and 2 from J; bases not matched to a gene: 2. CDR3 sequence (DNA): TGCAGCGTTGAGACTAGCGGGAGTCCCTACGAGCAGTACTTC. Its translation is CSVETSGSPYEQYF.

The CDR3 DNA reads as TGTGCCAGTAGTTCCCGGGGAGTAGCGGGCACCAATGAGCAGTTCTTC. Translating gives CASSSRGVAGTNEQFF. The chain joins TRBV19 to TRBJ2-1; 7 nucleotides agree with TRBD2. Germline CDR1 is LNHDA and CDR2 is SQIVND (reference sequence). Trimming cost V 5 bases and J 6 bases; bases outside gene matches: 13. The CDR3 loop spans 16 amino acids.

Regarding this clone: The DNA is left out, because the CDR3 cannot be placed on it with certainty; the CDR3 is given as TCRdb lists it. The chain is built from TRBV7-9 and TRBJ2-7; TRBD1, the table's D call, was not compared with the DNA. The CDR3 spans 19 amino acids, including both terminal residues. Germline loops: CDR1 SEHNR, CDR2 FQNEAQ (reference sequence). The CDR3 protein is CASSLVGQGATRPSYEQYF.

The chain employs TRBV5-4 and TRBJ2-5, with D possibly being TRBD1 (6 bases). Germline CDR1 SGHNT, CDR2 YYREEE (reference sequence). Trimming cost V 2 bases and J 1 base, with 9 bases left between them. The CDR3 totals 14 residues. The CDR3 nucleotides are TGTGCCAGCAGCTTAGGGGGTGGCCAAGAGACCCAGTACTTC. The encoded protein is CASSLGGGQETQYF. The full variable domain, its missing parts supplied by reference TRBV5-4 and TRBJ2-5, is ETGVTQSPTHLIKTRGQQVTLRCSSQSGHNTVSWYQQALGQGPQFIFQYYREEENGRGNFPPRFSGLQFPNYSSELNVNALELDDSALYLCASSLGGGQETQYFGPGTRLLVL.

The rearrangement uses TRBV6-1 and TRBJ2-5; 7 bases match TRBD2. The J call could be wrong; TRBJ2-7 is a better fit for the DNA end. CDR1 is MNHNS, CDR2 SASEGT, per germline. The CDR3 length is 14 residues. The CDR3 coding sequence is TGTGCCAGCAGTGATGGCGGGAGTCCTTACGAGCAGTACTTC. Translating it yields CASSDGGSPYEQYF.

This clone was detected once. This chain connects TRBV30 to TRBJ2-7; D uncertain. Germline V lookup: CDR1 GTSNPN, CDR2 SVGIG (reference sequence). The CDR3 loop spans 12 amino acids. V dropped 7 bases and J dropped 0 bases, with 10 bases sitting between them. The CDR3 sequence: CAFQDTSYEQYF. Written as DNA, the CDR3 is TGTGCCTTCCAAGACACCTCCTACGAGCAGTACTTC. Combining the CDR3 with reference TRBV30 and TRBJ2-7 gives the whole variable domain SQTIHQWPATLVQPVGSPLSLECTVEGTSNPNLYWYRQAAGRGLQLLFYSVGIGQISSEVPQNLSASRPQDRQFILSSKKLLLSDSGFYLCAFQDTSYEQYFGPGTRLTVT.

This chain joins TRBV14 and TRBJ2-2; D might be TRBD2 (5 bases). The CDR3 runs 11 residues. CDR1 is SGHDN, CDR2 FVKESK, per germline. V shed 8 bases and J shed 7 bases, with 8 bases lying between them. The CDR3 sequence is CASGEGGELFF. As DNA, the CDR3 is TGTGCCAGCGGTGAGGGCGGGGAGCTGTTTTTT.

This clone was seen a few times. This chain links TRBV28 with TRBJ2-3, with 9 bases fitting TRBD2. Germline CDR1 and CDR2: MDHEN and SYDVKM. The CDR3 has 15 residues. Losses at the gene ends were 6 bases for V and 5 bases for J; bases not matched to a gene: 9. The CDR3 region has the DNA TGTGCCAGCAGGCCGGGGGGCGGGAGGGGAGATACGCAGTATTTT. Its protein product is CASRPGGGRGDTQYF.

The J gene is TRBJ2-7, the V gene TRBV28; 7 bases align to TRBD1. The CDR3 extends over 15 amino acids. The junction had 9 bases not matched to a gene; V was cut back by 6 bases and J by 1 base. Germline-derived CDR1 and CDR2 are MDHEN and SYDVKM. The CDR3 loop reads CASSPRQGGSYEQYF. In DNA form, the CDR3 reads TGTGCCAGCAGCCCCAGACAGGGCGGATCCTACGAGCAGTACTTC.

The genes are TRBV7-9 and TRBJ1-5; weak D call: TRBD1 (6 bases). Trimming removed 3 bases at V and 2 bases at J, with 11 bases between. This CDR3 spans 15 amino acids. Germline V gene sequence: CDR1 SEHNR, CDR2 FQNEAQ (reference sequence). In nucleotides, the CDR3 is TGTGCCAGCAGCTTTCAGACAGGAGGCAATCAGCCCCAGCATTTT. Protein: CASSFQTGGNQPQHF.

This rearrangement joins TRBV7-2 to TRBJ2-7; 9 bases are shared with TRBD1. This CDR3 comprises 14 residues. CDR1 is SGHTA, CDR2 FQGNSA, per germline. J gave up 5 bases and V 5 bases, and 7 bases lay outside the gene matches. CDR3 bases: TGTGCCAGCAGCCTTGGGACAGGGTGGGACGAGCAGTACTTC. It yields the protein CASSLGTGWDEQYF. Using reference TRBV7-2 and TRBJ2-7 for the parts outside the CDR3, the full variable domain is GAGVSQSPSNKVTEKGKDVELRCDPISGHTALYWYRQSLGQGLEFLIYFQGNSAPDKSGLPSDRFSAERTGGSVSTLTIQRTQQEDSAVYLCASSLGTGWDEQYFGPGTRLTVT.